Shown below are 28 T cell receptor beta chains from a single sample sequenced in a study of CD8 T cells in ankylosing spondylitis. Each CDR3 protein is one row after TCRdb ran MiXCR on the 5' RACE reads. The repertoire holds 350,000 or so distinct CDR3 sequences, with roughly 14% as singletons. The sample consisted of blood, either unsorted or a sorted T cell fraction (not recorded which). The receptors originated from a male donor with ankylosing spondylitis or in good health (not recorded which).

This clonotype was counted ten times or more. The chain carries TRBV12-3 or TRBV12-4 and TRBJ1-2, with 7 bases lining up with TRBD1. CDR3 length: 15 amino acids. Losses at the gene ends were 6 bases for V and 13 bases for J; bases not matched to a gene: 20. CDR3 in amino acids: CASSRGGSLSLSLTF. The CDR3 bases are TGTGCCAGCAGCCGAGGGGGCTCTCTCTCCCTTTCTCTCACCTTC.

This clonotype came up many times. This chain joins TRBV6-4 and TRBJ2-1, with 12 bases identical to TRBD2. This CDR3 has 14 residues. V gave up 7 bases and J gave up 7 bases; unmatched junction bases: 5. Per the germline V gene, CDR1 is MRHNA and CDR2 is SNTAGT. Here the CDR3 reads CASTELAGGNEQFF. The CDR3 DNA follows: TGTGCCAGCACCGAGCTAGCGGGGGGGAATGAGCAGTTCTTC.

This clonotype appeared a few times. The J gene is TRBJ1-1, the V gene TRBV20-1, with D possibly being TRBD1 (5 bases). Germline V gene sequence: CDR1 DFQATT, CDR2 SNEGSKA (reference sequence). Trimming took off 6 bases at V and 5 bases at J, with 22 bases between the two ends. The CDR3 loop spans 15 amino acids. The CDR3 region has the DNA TGCAGTGCACGCCCGCCCGGGGCTTGGGGGACTGAAGCTTTCTTT. It translates to CSARPPGAWGTEAFF.

The CDR3 sequence: CASSLTSGNTIYF. CDR3 sequence (DNA): TGCGCCAGCAGCTTGACCTCAGGAAACACCATATATTTT. This chain links TRBV5-1 with TRBJ1-3, with unresolved D. CDR1 is SGHRS and CDR2 is YFSETQ in the germline V gene. This CDR3 region has 13 residues. V was pared by 1 base and J by 4 bases, with 6 bases between. The full variable domain, rest sourced from reference TRBV5-1 and TRBJ1-3, is KAGVTQTPRYLIKTRGQQVTLSCSPISGHRSVSWYQQTPGQGLQFLFEYFSETQRNKGNFPGRFSGRQFSNSRSEMNVSTLELGDSALYLCASSLTSGNTIYFGEGSWLTVV.

This clonotype has only a few counts. The chain employs TRBV12-3 or TRBV12-4 and TRBJ2-5; TRBD2 matches at 11 bases. CDR3 length: 15 residues. V trimming: 9 bases; J trimming: 4 bases; junction bases outside the gene matches: 10. The CDR3 sequence: CASTSGGLMGETQYF. Written as DNA, the CDR3 is TGTGCCAGTACTAGCGGGGGCCTCATGGGAGAGACCCAGTACTTC.

The rearrangement uses TRBV6-1 and TRBJ2-5, with 12 nucleotides matching TRBD1. Germline V gene sequence: CDR1 MNHNS, CDR2 SASEGT. The CDR3 contains 16 residues. The V gene end was trimmed by 6 bases and the J gene end by 5 bases; junction bases not matched to a gene: 10. The CDR3 is CASRHPGQGAGETQYF. The CDR3 bases are TGTGCCAGCAGGCATCCGGGACAGGGGGCTGGTGAGACCCAGTACTTC.

This clonotype was recorded many times. The V gene is TRBV20-1, the J gene TRBJ2-1; 7 nucleotides agree with TRBD2. The CDR3 contains 17 residues. Looked up from germline, CDR1 is DFQATT and CDR2 is SNEGSKA (reference sequence). Germline trimming cut 0 bases from V and 0 bases from J; bases unmatched to any gene: 8. CDR3 in DNA: TGCAGTGCTAGAGATCCAGCGGGACTCAGCTCCTACAATGAGCAGTTCTTC. It specifies CSARDPAGLSSYNEQFF.

This chain connects TRBV3-1 to TRBJ2-3, with TRBD2 matching 9 bases. Germline CDR1 LGHDT, CDR2 YNNKEL (reference sequence). V lost 5 bases, J lost 0 bases, and 3 bases stayed unmatched. The CDR3 runs to 15 residues. DNA for the CDR3: TGTGCCAGCAGCGAAACTAGCGGGAGCACAGATACGCAGTATTTT. The encoded protein is CASSETSGSTDTQYF.

This clonotype was detected only a few times. V usage is TRBV29-1 and J usage is TRBJ1-2; 7 nucleotides agree with TRBD1. CDR3 length equals 13 residues. Germline CDR1 and CDR2: SQVTM and ANQGSEA. V was pared by 4 bases and J by 5 bases, with 7 bases of the junction left unmatched. DNA of the CDR3: TGCAGCGTTGGACAGGGAGAAGGGTATGGCTACACCTTC. It is translated as CSVGQGEGYGYTF.

The chain employs TRBV11-3 and TRBJ2-1; D is uncertain. Deletions cut 0 bases from V and 2 bases from J, with 5 bases between. This CDR3 comprises 14 residues. Looked up from germline, CDR1 is SGHNT and CDR2 is YENEEA. The CDR3 region has the DNA TGTGCCAGCAGCTTAGATACCCCCTACAATGAGCAGTTCTTC. Translated, it gives CASSLDTPYNEQFF.

The rearrangement uses TRBV7-9 and TRBJ2-1; D is uncertain. Germline CDR1 SEHNR, CDR2 FQNEAQ (reference sequence). This CDR3 spans 15 amino acids. The ends were cut back, 2 bases at V and 10 bases at J, with 18 bases in the middle. CDR3 in DNA: TGTGCCAGCAGCTTATCTAGTCTTGCTGACGGGGAGCAGTTCTTC. Protein sequence: CASSLSSLADGEQFF.

This clonotype was seen at least ten times. The CDR3 loop reads CAISESTGTPEAFF. Written as DNA, the CDR3 is TGTGCCATCAGTGAGTCGACAGGGACGCCTGAAGCTTTCTTT. The genes are TRBV10-3 and TRBJ1-1; TRBD1 matches 7 bases. This CDR3 has 14 amino acids. Germline V gene sequence: CDR1 ENHRY, CDR2 SYGVKD. The trim removed 0 bases at V and 6 bases at J, leaving 4 bases unmatched.

V and J are TRBV2 and TRBJ1-5; D call uncertain. The CDR3 sequence is 12 residues long. Germline CDR1 reads SNHLY; CDR2 reads FYNNEI. The ends were cut back, 4 bases at V and 5 bases at J, with 6 bases in the middle. The CDR3 nucleotides are TGTGCCAGCAGTGGCAGTTATCAGCCCCAGCATTTT. Protein product: CASSGSYQPQHF.

The rearrangement uses TRBV12-3 or TRBV12-4 and TRBJ2-1, with D uncertain. The length of the CDR3 is 13 residues. The V and J ends lost 6 bases and 8 bases respectively, with 14 bases between them. The CDR3 spells CASSPLPGYEQFF. In DNA form, the CDR3 reads TGTGCCAGCAGCCCATTACCAGGCTATGAGCAGTTCTTC.

The genes are TRBV6-1 and TRBJ2-2; no clear D. There are 15 residues in the CDR3. The germline V gene encodes CDR1 MNHNS and CDR2 SASEGT. V was clipped by 5 bases and J by 8 bases, with 18 bases between them. The CDR3 nucleotides read TGTGCCAGCAGTCTAGGGATGGGTGAGGCGGGGGAGCTGTTTTTT. It is translated as CASSLGMGEAGELFF.

This clonotype appeared many times. The chain carries TRBV29-1 and TRBJ2-3; D is unclear. The germline V gene has CDR1 SQVTM and CDR2 ANQGSEA. CDR3 length equals 12 residues. Trimming removed 7 bases at V and 0 bases at J, with 8 bases between. For the CDR3, the DNA is TGCAGCGCCGTAGGGAGCACAGATACGCAGTATTTT. Its translation: CSAVGSTDTQYF.

The table lists this clonotype with a few counts. The chain links TRBV20-1 to TRBJ2-4; 12 bases align to TRBD2. The CDR3 spans 18 residues. CDR1 and CDR2 from the germline V gene are DFQATT and SNEGSKA (reference sequence). V dropped 3 bases and J dropped 0; count of bases not matched to a gene: 9. CDR3 DNA sequence: TGCAGTGCTAGTGCGAGGACTAGCGGGGACTTAGCCAAAAACATTCAGTACTTC. Its translation: CSASARTSGDLAKNIQYF.

This clonotype has only a few counts. The V gene is TRBV5-1, the J gene TRBJ2-7, with a possible D match to TRBD1 (5 bases). The CDR3 is 13 residues long. Trimming removed 3 bases at V and 2 bases at J, with 9 bases between. CDR1 SGHRS and CDR2 YFSETQ come from the germline V gene. CDR3 in DNA: TGCGCCAGCAGCTCGGACACCCCCTACGAGCAGTACTTC. It codes for CASSSDTPYEQYF.

The chain couples TRBV10-3 to TRBJ1-1; D gene ambiguous. V was cut by 8 bases and J by 6 bases, with 16 bases left in between. Germline values: CDR1 ENHRY, CDR2 SYGVKD. The CDR3 contains 13 residues. DNA for the CDR3: TGTGCCATCGGGAGTGGCTGGGTCGCTGAAGCTTTCTTT. Translation gives CAIGSGWVAEAFF.

This clonotype came up a few times. CDR3 sequence (DNA): TGTGCCAGCAGCGACAGACTAGCGGGAGGAAGAAATGAGCAGTTCTTC. Encoded protein: CASSDRLAGGRNEQFF. The gene calls are TRBV21-1 and TRBJ2-1; the D call TRBD2 from the table was never checked on the DNA. TRBV21-1 is a listed pseudogene. This CDR3 comprises 16 residues.

V usage is TRBV6-1 and J usage is TRBJ2-2; TRBD1 aligns across 8 bases. The CDR3 spans 15 residues. V lost 8 bases to trimming and J lost 5 bases; unmatched junction nucleotides: 10. Per germline, CDR1 MNHNS and CDR2 SASEGT. The CDR3 spells CASLVATGATGELFF. CDR3 coding DNA: TGTGCCAGCTTGGTGGCGACAGGGGCTACCGGGGAGCTGTTTTTT.

The CDR3 reads CASTFRQGKDTQYF. The CDR3 DNA sequence: TGTGCCAGCACCTTCCGCCAAGGCAAGGATACGCAGTATTTT. The chain couples TRBV12-3 or TRBV12-4 to TRBJ2-3, with D unresolved. The V gene lost 7 bases and the J gene lost 6 bases, with 17 bases spanning the gap. There are 14 residues in the CDR3.

Only a few counts were recorded for this clonotype. The V gene is TRBV20-1, the J gene TRBJ2-5, with TRBD1 matching 12 bases. Per germline, CDR1 DFQATT and CDR2 SNEGSKA (reference sequence). The ends lost 5 bases at V and 4 bases at J; junction bases unmatched: 5. The CDR3 contains 14 residues. CDR3 sequence reads: CSAGDRGRGETQYF. The CDR3 DNA is TGCAGTGCTGGGGACAGGGGGCGAGGAGAGACCCAGTACTTC.

This clonotype was picked up a small number of times. The CDR3 coding sequence is TGTGCCAGCAGTGAAGCCCGGGGCGGCGAAGCTTTCTTT. This translates into CASSEARGGEAFF. The V and J genes are TRBV6-1 and TRBJ1-1; tentative D call: TRBD1 (5 bases). V lost 0 bases, J lost 8 bases, and 10 bases lay in between. The CDR3 runs 13 residues. The V gene's germline CDR1 is MNHNS and CDR2 SASEGT.

This clonotype was counted many times. V and J are TRBV10-2 and TRBJ1-3, with D possibly being TRBD1 (5 bases). The V end was cut by 0 bases, the J end by 2 bases, with 11 bases between. The CDR3 contains 16 residues. Germline-derived CDR1 and CDR2 are WSHSY and SAAADI. CDR3 region: CASSESGRGPGNTIYF. CDR3 coding DNA: TGCGCCAGCAGTGAGTCGGGAAGGGGACCTGGAAACACCATATATTTT.

The CDR3: CASSYSGLAGGSNTGELFF. The CDR3 nucleotides read TGTGCCAGCAGTTACTCGGGACTAGCGGGAGGTTCGAACACCGGGGAGCTGTTTTTT. The chain uses TRBV6-5 and TRBJ2-2; 15 nucleotides line up with TRBD2. Trimming at V came to 0 bases and at J to 0 bases, leaving 2 bases not matched to a gene. Germline CDR1 MNHEY, CDR2 SVGAGI. The CDR3 is 19 residues long.

This rearrangement joins TRBV6-2 or TRBV6-3 to TRBJ2-2; 14 bases agree with TRBD2. This CDR3 region has 17 residues. V lost 2 bases to trimming and J lost 1 base; unmatched junction nucleotides: 0. CDR1 is MNHEY, CDR2 SVGEGT, per germline. Written as DNA, the CDR3 is TGTGCCAGCAGTTACGGACTAGCGGGAGGGAACACCGGGGAGCTGTTTTTT. Amino acids: CASSYGLAGGNTGELFF.

This clonotype turned up a few times. The V gene is TRBV5-1, the J gene TRBJ1-2; TRBD1 aligns across 7 bases. The CDR3 loop spans 13 amino acids. Looked up from germline, CDR1 is SGHRS and CDR2 is YFSETQ. V lost 6 bases and J lost 7; bases outside the gene matches: 9. CDR3 protein: CASTRDSGGGYTF. The DNA of the CDR3 is TGCGCCAGCACCCGGGACAGCGGTGGTGGCTACACCTTC.